This T cell receptor (beta chain) comes out of a study of cytomegalovirus exposure and HLA in healthy donors. The study's findings and limits: Several of the most significant clusters appeared linked to common viral pathogens, based on a later analysis.

Concerning this clone itself: The antigen remains unidentified.

The study sampled nominally healthy donors, though unrecorded immune exposures were likely. It was with 60 Vbeta and 13 Jbeta primers that the PCR ran. Measured with immunoSEQ multiplex PCR; TCRdb has only the in-frame clones, and not every one. The sample records some 110,000 clones, 65% to 90% being singletons. Looked up from germline, CDR1 is SGHKS and CDR2 is YYEKEE (reference sequence). The CDR3 spans 16 residues. Unmatched junction bases numbered 5, after V lost 0 bases and J lost 0 bases. This clonotype originated in a man under 40 in good health and CMV-seronegative. Input material: PBMCs. The chain is built from TRBV5-5 and TRBJ2-7; the match to TRBD1 covers 8 bases. The CDR3 protein is CASSLAGTGLSYEQYF. The CDR3 nucleotides are TGTGCCAGCAGCTTGGCCGGGACAGGCCTCTCCTACGAGCAGTACTTC.